These 3 T cell receptor beta chains were all obtained from the same sample, sequenced in a study of shared clonotypes between healthy human individuals. The method was immunoSEQ multiplex PCR; TCRdb's version includes in-frame clones alone and lacks a portion of them. The table includes around 940,000 clones, around three quarters detected once. Sequencing used memory CD4+ T cells sorted from blood. Subset given: CD45RA-negative fraction. The receptors were gathered from a young man in good health.

The chain has TRBV2 and TRBJ2-3, with TRBD2 identical over 16 bases. This CDR3 has 17 residues. The germline gives CDR1 SNHLY, CDR2 FYNNEI. V shed 6 bases, J shed 0 bases, and the junction held 3 bases outside the gene matches. CDR3 sequence: CASRGLAGGPSTDTQYF. The CDR3 DNA reads as TGTGCCAGCAGGGGACTAGCGGGGGGGCCTAGCACAGATACGCAGTATTTT.

The rearrangement links TRBV5-1 to TRBJ2-6; maybe TRBD2 (5 bases). Trimming stripped 0 bases from V and 2 bases from J, with 9 bases between. This CDR3 has 16 amino acids. Germline CDR1 SGHRS, CDR2 YFSETQ. This chain's CDR3 is CASSLDGVTGANVLTF. The CDR3 DNA sequence: TGCGCCAGCAGCTTGGACGGGGTCACTGGGGCCAACGTCCTGACTTTC.

The chain is built from TRBV5-1 and TRBJ2-7; TRBD1 agrees at 7 bases. Germline V gene lookup returns CDR1 SGHRS and CDR2 YFSETQ. CDR3 length: 14 amino acids. J gave up 2 bases and V 6 bases, and 8 bases lay outside the gene matches. The CDR3 DNA follows: TGCGCCAGCACTCCCACAGGGGTCACCTACGAGCAGTACTTC. This codes for CASTPTGVTYEQYF.